This passage covers 26 T cell receptor beta chains from one sample sequenced in a study of shared clonotypes between healthy human individuals. The method was immunoSEQ multiplex PCR; TCRdb's version includes in-frame clones alone and lacks a portion of them. The profile shows roughly 1,500,000 clones, approximately 98.5% of them singletons. Sample: naive CD4+ T cells sorted from blood. Subset defined: CD45RA+ positively selected. These receptors were collected from a man aged 25 to 40 in good health.

The rearrangement links TRBV28 to TRBJ1-1; a weak D match, TRBD1 (5 bases). The CDR3 spans 15 residues. Germline V gene sequence: CDR1 MDHEN, CDR2 SYDVKM. V was pared by 7 bases and J by 1 base, with 16 bases between. The CDR3 nucleotides are TGTGCCAGCAAATTTGGGGATACAGGGAACACTGAAGCTTTCTTT. Amino acid sequence: CASKFGDTGNTEAFF.

The genes are TRBV4-3 and TRBJ2-1; tentatively, D is TRBD1 or TRBD2 (5 bases each). This CDR3 has 15 residues. Trimming stripped 0 bases from V and 5 bases from J, with 11 bases between. The V gene's germline CDR1 is LGHNA and CDR2 YSLEER. Here the CDR3 reads CASSQDRGPNNEQFF. Written as DNA, the CDR3 is TGCGCCAGCAGCCAAGATCGGGGCCCGAACAATGAGCAGTTCTTC.

V usage is TRBV5-1 and J usage is TRBJ1-2; D is perhaps TRBD1 (5 bases). Deletions cut 0 bases from V and 2 bases from J, with 8 bases between. Germline CDR1 is SGHRS and CDR2 is YFSETQ. The CDR3 is 14 residues long. CDR3 nucleotides: TGCGCCAGCAGCTTGGAACAGGTCAACTATGGCTACACCTTC. Translating it yields CASSLEQVNYGYTF.

V is TRBV7-9 and J is TRBJ1-2, with D possibly being TRBD1 (5 bases). The CDR3 extends over 13 amino acids. Trimming removed 6 bases from V and 8 bases from J, with 16 bases in between. The germline gives CDR1 SEHNR, CDR2 FQNEAQ (reference sequence). The CDR3 here is CASRSGPVAGYTF. The CDR3, as DNA: TGTGCCAGCAGGTCGGGACCTGTTGCGGGCTACACCTTC.

CDR3 coding DNA: TGTGCCAGCACCGTAGCGGGGACCTACGAGCAGTACTTC. It is translated as CASTVAGTYEQYF. The chain has TRBV6-1 and TRBJ2-7; 8 bases map to TRBD2. Trimming removed 7 bases from V and 2 bases from J; junction bases left unmatched: 4. This CDR3 spans 13 amino acids. Germline V gene lookup returns CDR1 MNHNS and CDR2 SASEGT.

The chain uses TRBV19 and TRBJ2-7; D unclear. V lost 5 bases and J 3 bases, leaving 17 bases between the germline ends. Germline V gene data show CDR1 as LNHDA and CDR2 as SQIVND (reference sequence). The CDR3 spans 15 residues. The CDR3 sequence: CASSLHLATLYEQYF. The CDR3 nucleotides are TGTGCCAGTAGTCTACATTTGGCAACACTCTACGAGCAGTACTTC.

This clone was counted a single time. The chain joins TRBV20-1 to TRBJ1-2; TRBD1 matches 9 bases. The length of the CDR3 is 11 residues. Germline V lookup: CDR1 DFQATT, CDR2 SNEGSKA (reference sequence). The CDR3 spells CSRGQGFGYTF. DNA of the CDR3: TGCAGCCGAGGACAGGGGTTTGGCTACACCTTC.

The V and J genes are TRBV29-1 and TRBJ1-2, with 9 bases matching TRBD1. J lost 3 bases, V lost 6 bases, and 2 bases had no gene match. Germline values: CDR1 SQVTM, CDR2 ANQGSEA. The CDR3 contains 12 residues. In DNA form, the CDR3 reads TGCAGCGTCACAGGGGGCGACTATGGCTACACCTTC. Protein sequence: CSVTGGDYGYTF.

The chain carries TRBV2 and TRBJ2-2; 11 bases are a match to TRBD2. The length of the CDR3 is 16 residues. Trimming cost V 7 bases and J 7 bases; bases outside gene matches: 11. Germline assignment: CDR1 SNHLY and CDR2 FYNNEI. DNA for the CDR3: TGTGCCAGCATCGGCTTAGCGGGAGGGCCTGGCGGGGAGCTGTTTTTT. Translated, it gives CASIGLAGGPGGELFF.

The chain employs TRBV7-3 and TRBJ1-4; no definite D call. Germline loops: CDR1 SGHTA, CDR2 FQGTGA. V was shortened by 5 bases and J by 7 bases, with 17 bases between the two germline ends. The CDR3 spans 15 residues. The CDR3 DNA reads as TGTGCCAGCAGCACCCCCGCCGGACGGGCTGAAAAACTGTTTTTT. It is translated as CASSTPAGRAEKLFF.

This chain uses TRBV5-1 with TRBJ2-1, with TRBD2 matching over 11 bases. The CDR3 runs 17 residues. V gave up 0 bases and J gave up 3 bases; unmatched junction bases: 5. Germline V gene lookup returns CDR1 SGHRS and CDR2 YFSETQ. The CDR3 loop is CASSLGLAGSGYNEQFF. CDR3 bases: TGCGCCAGCAGCTTGGGACTAGCGGGATCCGGCTACAATGAGCAGTTCTTC.

V is TRBV18 and J is TRBJ2-7, with TRBD2 identical over 10 bases. The V and J ends lost 2 bases and 2 bases, in that order; junction bases with no gene match: 3. The CDR3 length is 15 residues. Germline V gene lookup returns CDR1 KGHSH and CDR2 LQKENI. The CDR3 nucleotides are TGTGCCAGCTCACCAGAACTAGCGGGAACCTACGAGCAGTACTTC. This codes for CASSPELAGTYEQYF.

The chain couples TRBV28 to TRBJ1-1; 9 bases match TRBD1. Germline V gene sequence: CDR1 MDHEN, CDR2 SYDVKM. This CDR3 spans 15 amino acids. V lost 4 bases, J lost 6 bases, and 9 bases stayed unmatched. CDR3 region: CASSSTGGAFSEAFF. The CDR3 coding sequence is TGTGCCAGCAGTTCCACAGGGGGCGCTTTTTCTGAAGCTTTCTTT.

V usage is TRBV5-1 and J usage is TRBJ1-2; D gene unclear. V was trimmed by 2 bases and J by 8 bases, leaving 13 bases between them. The CDR3 is 13 residues long. From germline, CDR1 is SGHRS and CDR2 YFSETQ. The CDR3 sequence: CASSFEGSLGYTF. The CDR3 DNA is TGCGCCAGCAGCTTCGAAGGGAGTCTCGGCTACACCTTC.

Comment on this clone: One end of the junction fails to match germline, which may point to a read error. This sequence joins TRBV7-3 and TRBJ2-3, with TRBD1 identical over 8 bases. CDR1 is SGHTA and CDR2 is FQGTGA in the germline V gene. The CDR3 loop spans 11 amino acids. The CDR3 DNA sequence: TGTGCCAGCAGCCCCGGGACAGGCCTAGCTTTT. This translates into CASSPGTGLAF.

The V and J genes are TRBV30 and TRBJ2-3, with 7 bases lining up with TRBD2. Germline V gene sequence: CDR1 GTSNPN, CDR2 SVGIG (reference sequence). Losses at the gene ends were 1 base for V and 0 bases for J; bases not matched to a gene: 4. The CDR3 contains 15 residues. The CDR3 DNA sequence: TGTGCCTGGAGTGCTGCGGGAGCTAGCACAGATACGCAGTATTTT. Amino acid sequence: CAWSAAGASTDTQYF.

V and J are TRBV5-5 and TRBJ2-5; tentatively, D is TRBD2 (5 bases). Between the trimmed V and J ends, which lost 2 bases and 3 bases, there was a span of 14 bases. The CDR3 length is 15 residues. Looked up from germline, CDR1 is SGHKS and CDR2 is YYEKEE (reference sequence). CDR3 sequence (DNA): TGTGCCAGCAGCTTAATCTCGATCGGGAAAGAGACCCAGTACTTC. It specifies CASSLISIGKETQYF.

The V and J genes are TRBV2 and TRBJ1-1; TRBD1 matches at 9 bases. This CDR3 is built from 14 residues. V lost 7 bases, J lost 1 base, and 4 bases stayed unmatched. The V gene's germline CDR1 is SNHLY and CDR2 FYNNEI. DNA for the CDR3: TGTGCCAGCAACAGGGACAGGGCGAACACTGAAGCTTTCTTT. As protein: CASNRDRANTEAFF.

The chain uses TRBV5-4 and TRBJ1-1, with D hard to call. Germline assignment: CDR1 SGHNT and CDR2 YYREEE (reference sequence). V was pared by 3 bases and J by 7 bases, with 10 bases between. There are 12 residues in the CDR3. CDR3 DNA: TGTGCCAGCAGCTCTACAGCCTTTGAAGCTTTCTTT. Residues: CASSSTAFEAFF.

In this sample, this clone turned up once. The chain employs TRBV7-9 and TRBJ2-5; TRBD2 agrees at 12 bases. Germline lookup yields CDR1 SEHNR and CDR2 FQNEAQ (reference sequence). This CDR3 comprises 18 residues. V was clipped by 4 bases and J by 4 bases; unmatched bases: 13. CDR3 bases: TGTGCCAGCAGCTCAAGACTAGCGGGAGCCCCTGGGGGAGAGACCCAGTACTTC. This codes for CASSSRLAGAPGGETQYF.

This clone has a single count. Other DNA sequences in the sample encode the same CDR3. This chain joins TRBV6-1 and TRBJ2-7; maybe TRBD2 (6 bases). Trimming left V 1 base short and J 4 bases short, with 8 bases between. The germline gives CDR1 MNHNS, CDR2 SASEGT. There are 13 residues in the CDR3. The DNA of the CDR3 is TGTGCCAGCAGTGAAGTGCGGGGTTACGAGCAGTACTTC. Protein: CASSEVRGYEQYF.

This chain links TRBV7-9 with TRBJ2-5, with 7 nucleotides matching TRBD2. The CDR3 is made up of 15 amino acids. The trim removed 2 bases at V and 2 bases at J, leaving 5 bases unmatched. Germline CDR1 reads SEHNR; CDR2 reads FQNEAQ (reference sequence). CDR3 residues: CASSLKLAVQETQYF. CDR3 coding DNA: TGTGCCAGCAGCTTAAAGCTAGCGGTACAAGAGACCCAGTACTTC.

The CDR3 loop reads CASRPRAGETQYF. Written as DNA, the CDR3 is TGTGCCAGCAGACCCCGTGCGGGGGAGACCCAGTACTTC. The chain recombines TRBV5-6 with TRBJ2-5; D might be TRBD2 (6 bases). The CDR3 loop spans 13 amino acids. CDR1 and CDR2 from the germline V gene are SGHDT and YYEEEE. Trimming took 5 bases from V and 5 from J, leaving 13 bases between them.

The chain has TRBV30 and TRBJ2-1, with TRBD1 as a possible D gene (6 bases). Germline V gives CDR1 GTSNPN, CDR2 SVGIG (reference sequence). Trimming pared 3 bases from V and 10 bases from J, leaving 10 bases between. The CDR3 has 11 amino acids. The CDR3 nucleotides are TGTGCCTGGAGAGCCGACAGGGAGCAGTTCTTC. This translates into CAWRADREQFF. Combining the CDR3 with reference TRBV30 and TRBJ2-1 gives the whole variable domain SQTIHQWPATLVQPVGSPLSLECTVEGTSNPNLYWYRQAAGRGLQLLFYSVGIGQISSEVPQNLSASRPQDRQFILSSKKLLLSDSGFYLCAWRADREQFFGPGTRLTVL.

The CDR3 DNA reads TGTGCCAGAAGCGAGGGACTAGCGGGAGTTGTAGATACGCAGTATTTT. Amino acids: CARSEGLAGVVDTQYF. The chain couples TRBV5-3 to TRBJ2-3, with 14 bases aligning to TRBD2. TRBV5-3 is sorted into the ORF group, with uncertain function. The length of the CDR3 is 16 residues. Trimming cost V 4 bases and J 5 bases; bases outside gene matches: 6.

The chain recombines TRBV4-1 with TRBJ2-2, with TRBD2 identical over 9 bases. CDR1 and CDR2 (germline): MGHRA, YSYEKL. With V trimmed by 3 bases and J by 6 bases, 8 bases remained unmatched. This CDR3 is built from 16 residues. In nucleotides, the CDR3 is TGCGCCAGCAGCCACCGCGGGAGGGCCAAATCCGGGGAGCTGTTTTTT. Encoded protein: CASSHRGRAKSGELFF.